This T cell receptor (beta chain) was recorded in a study of vaccination effects on CD4 cells after COVID-19. Findings and limits, study-wide: The study got few convalescent patients and did not collect any early post-infection timepoints. Long after vaccination, the clones induced by infection and by vaccine shrank markedly in size.

The CDR3 is 15 residues long. CDR1 and CDR2 (germline): SGHTA, FQGNSA. Trimming took off 5 bases at V and 0 bases at J, with 11 bases between the two ends. After less than 11 days in culture, the CD4+ T cells were isolated. Participants completed two doses of the BNT162b2 or mRNA-1273 vaccine. In the vaccine recipients, nucleocapsid antibodies were negative and there was no prior SARS-CoV-2 infection. In the cultures, half the medium was exchanged for IL-2 medium on days 3 and 7. Repertoires were generated with immunoSEQ multiplex PCR, while TCRdb's copy carries only in-frame clones and drops some. Of tens of thousands of clones listed, approximately 79% are singletons. In the case of this clone: No antigen is known for it.

The V call is TRBV7-2, the J call TRBJ1-3, with D possibly matching TRBD1 (5 bases). The input for sequencing was CD4+ T cells from PBMCs cultured without peptide, taken after COVID-19 vaccination. The receptor was derived from a human donor who received a COVID-19 vaccine. CDR3 region: CASSPGGSSGNTIYF. The CDR3 region has the DNA TGTGCCAGCAGCCCGGGGGGGAGCTCTGGAAACACCATATATTTT.